A few counts support the clone carrying this T cell receptor beta chain. The CDR3 runs to 10 residues. The germline V gene encodes CDR1 SNHLY and CDR2 FYNNEI. V was cut by 10 bases and J by 4 bases, with 7 bases left in between. Using immunoSEQ multiplex PCR, the repertoire was profiled, and TCRdb retains in-frame clones only, with some absent. Seen here are 60,000 to 70,000 clones, roughly four fifths observed once, and the top ten hold 5.5%. These data belong to a study of OX40 agonist ivuxolimab in advanced cancers. This chain uses TRBV2 with TRBJ1-2; D not certain. The sequence was collected from an adult with an advanced solid tumor such as melanoma, head and neck, liver or kidney cancer. Here the sequenced sample was CD4+ or CD8+ T cells sorted from blood, taken in a trial of the OX40 agonist ivuxolimab. In DNA form, the CDR3 reads TGTGCCACTCCTGGCTATGGCTACACCTTC. This encodes CATPGYGYTF.